The 11 T cell receptor beta chains presented below share a single source sample, sequenced in a study of blood T cell repertoires in COVID-19. Sequencing was performed with immunoSEQ multiplex PCR; in TCRdb, only in-frame clones are kept and a portion is missing. The sample lists fewer than 250,000 clones; around nine tenths were seen once. Sequencing was carried out using PBMCs or T cells enriched from blood (not recorded which). All receptors derive from a man aged 25-45 years in a cohort exposed to, infected with or recovered from COVID-19 (not recorded which).

The chain couples TRBV10-3 to TRBJ1-1, with no clear D. The CDR3 is 13 amino acids. Germline CDR1 is ENHRY and CDR2 is SYGVKD. Trimming stripped 4 bases from V and 4 bases from J, with 10 bases between. CDR3 amino acids: CAISGHPTTEAFF. CDR3 bases: TGTGCCATCAGTGGACACCCGACCACTGAAGCTTTCTTT.

The rearrangement uses TRBV3-1 (or the pseudogene TRBV3-2) and TRBJ1-5; D might be TRBD1 (5 bases). The V end was cut by 0 bases, the J end by 6 bases, with 12 bases between. CDR3 length: 15 residues. Per germline, CDR1 LGHDT and CDR2 YNNKEL (reference sequence). CDR3 protein: CASSQDIGASQPQHF. For the CDR3, the DNA is TGTGCCAGCAGCCAAGATATAGGGGCAAGTCAGCCCCAGCATTTT.

This chain's CDR3 is CASSGKGMRARHYEQYF. The CDR3, as DNA: TGTGCCAGCAGCGGAAAAGGTATGAGGGCACGACACTACGAGCAGTACTTC. This chain links TRBV3-1 (or the pseudogene TRBV3-2) with TRBJ2-7, with D possibly being TRBD2 (5 bases). V was pared by 5 bases and J by 3 bases, with 23 bases between. Germline loops: CDR1 LGHDT, CDR2 YNNKEL (reference sequence). This CDR3 has 17 residues.

The gene calls are TRBV7-2 and TRBJ2-3; D possibly corresponds to TRBD1 (6 bases). Germline V gene sequence: CDR1 SGHTA, CDR2 FQGNSA. This CDR3 is 13 amino acids long. V lost 4 bases, J lost 4 bases, and 9 bases lay in between. The CDR3: CASSYGQPDTQYF. Here the CDR3 DNA reads TGTGCCAGCAGCTACGGACAGCCAGATACGCAGTATTTT.

The V and J genes are TRBV14 and TRBJ1-1, with D possibly matching TRBD1 (6 bases). Trimming took off 4 bases at V and 6 bases at J, with 12 bases between the two ends. Germline values: CDR1 SGHDN, CDR2 FVKESK. The CDR3 has 13 amino acids. DNA of the CDR3: TGTGCCAGCAGCCTCGGACAGTTCCCTGAAGCTTTCTTT. It translates to CASSLGQFPEAFF. The full variable domain, with the rest looked up from reference TRBV14 and TRBJ1-1, is EAGVTQFPSHSVIEKGQTVTLRCDPISGHDNLYWYRRVMGKEIKFLLHFVKESKQDESGMPNNRFLAERTGGTYSTLKVQPAELEDSGVYFCASSLGQFPEAFFGQGTRLTVV.

The table lists this clone with a count of one. The chain links TRBV13 to TRBJ1-1; no clear D. CDR3 length: 13 amino acids. Trimming pared 4 bases from V and 6 bases from J, leaving 12 bases between. CDR1 is PRHDT and CDR2 is FYEKMQ in the germline V gene (reference sequence). CDR3 in amino acids: CASSWGEGAEAFF. For the CDR3, the DNA is TGTGCCAGCAGCTGGGGTGAGGGAGCTGAAGCTTTCTTT.

This chain joins TRBV5-1 and TRBJ1-3; D ambiguous. The CDR3 contains 16 residues. Trimming stripped 0 bases from V and 4 bases from J, with 14 bases between. Germline loops: CDR1 SGHRS, CDR2 YFSETQ. The CDR3 coding sequence is TGCGCCAGCAGCTTGGTGGCCACGCGAGGGGGAAACACCATATATTTT. It yields the protein CASSLVATRGGNTIYF.

J is TRBJ2-7 and V is TRBV6-5; TRBD2 matches 10 bases. Germline values: CDR1 MNHEY, CDR2 SVGAGI. This CDR3 contains 16 residues. V shed 2 bases, J shed 2 bases, and the junction held 6 bases outside the gene matches. The CDR3: CASSYRTSGLPYEQYF. The DNA of the CDR3 is TGTGCCAGCAGTTACAGGACTAGCGGATTACCCTACGAGCAGTACTTC.

The V and J genes are TRBV28 and TRBJ1-2; TRBD1 might be the D (6 bases). Germline CDR1 is MDHEN and CDR2 is SYDVKM. The CDR3 totals 17 residues. Between the trimmed V and J ends, which lost 8 bases and 0 bases, there was a span of 22 bases. The CDR3 sequence is CASEGGRWGPSNYGYTF. The CDR3 coding sequence is TGTGCCAGCGAGGGTGGTAGGTGGGGGCCCTCTAACTATGGCTACACCTTC.

The count of this clone is one. V is TRBV20-1 and J is TRBJ1-5; no clear D gene. The CDR3 has 14 amino acids. Trimming removed 3 bases at V and 0 bases at J, with 9 bases between. Per the germline V gene, CDR1 is DFQATT and CDR2 is SNEGSKA (reference sequence). The CDR3 region is CSASIQNSNQPQHF. CDR3 coding DNA: TGCAGTGCTAGTATTCAGAATAGCAATCAGCCCCAGCATTTT.

The rearrangement links TRBV19 to TRBJ2-1, with TRBD1 as a possible D gene (5 bases). Germline CDR1 and CDR2: LNHDA and SQIVND (reference sequence). V dropped 7 bases and J dropped 5 bases, with 18 bases sitting between them. CDR3 length: 15 residues. For the CDR3, the DNA is TGTGCCAGTATTGGGTGGCAGGGTCTTGACAATGAGCAGTTCTTC. Encoded protein: CASIGWQGLDNEQFF.